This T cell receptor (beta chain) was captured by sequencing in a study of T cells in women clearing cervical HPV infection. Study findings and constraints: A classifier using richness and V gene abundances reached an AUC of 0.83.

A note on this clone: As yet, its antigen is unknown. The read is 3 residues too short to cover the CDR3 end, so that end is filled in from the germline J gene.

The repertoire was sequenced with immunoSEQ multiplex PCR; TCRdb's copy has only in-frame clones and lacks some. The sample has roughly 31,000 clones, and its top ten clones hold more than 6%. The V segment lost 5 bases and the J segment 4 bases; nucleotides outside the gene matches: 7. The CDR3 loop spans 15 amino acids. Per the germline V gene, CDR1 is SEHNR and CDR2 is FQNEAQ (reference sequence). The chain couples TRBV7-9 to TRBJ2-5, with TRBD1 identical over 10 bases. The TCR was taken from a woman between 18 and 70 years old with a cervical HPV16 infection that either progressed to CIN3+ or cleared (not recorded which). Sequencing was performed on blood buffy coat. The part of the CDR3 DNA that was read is TGTGCCAGCAGCCCCTGGACAGGGGGGTTAGAGACC. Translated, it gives CASSPWTGGLET. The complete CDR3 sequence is CASSPWTGGLETQYF.